This T cell receptor beta chain was recovered during a study of blood T cell repertoires in COVID-19. The table lists this clone with a count of one. The junction differs from germline at one of its ends, possibly a read error. Here immunoSEQ multiplex PCR was the method, and the copy in TCRdb shows in-frame clones only, minus some. The sample shows some 260,000 clones, about four fifths of them seen only once. There are 12 residues in the CDR3. This clonotype was obtained from an elderly man with acute or convalescent COVID-19. Specimen: peripheral blood. The J gene is TRBJ1-5, the V gene TRBV12-3 or TRBV12-4; D possibly corresponds to TRBD1 (5 bases). The CDR3 reads CASSFGWRDVYF. DNA for the CDR3: TGTGCCAGCAGTTTTGGGTGGAGGGACGTGTATTTT.